The clone carrying this TCR beta chain was observed at least ten times. Its antigen is undetermined. This specimen belongs to a study of early T cells in non-severe SARS-CoV-2 infection. About the study: Chains were not paired, and sequencing was done on bulk RNA from unsorted whole blood. Study-wide results and caveats: Private and CD4 specificities were missed by VDJdb matching, which favored anti-spike CD8 responses.

This CDR3 contains 15 residues. Unmatched junction bases numbered 12, after V lost 5 bases and J lost 5 bases. Germline lookup yields CDR1 MNHEY and CDR2 SMNVEV (reference sequence). Unique molecular identifiers were affixed to single, distinct cDNA molecules. TCRdb recomputed calls from the 5' RACE reads with MiXCR, one row per CDR3 protein. The table includes 50,000 to 75,000 distinct CDR3 sequences, approximately 6.1% detected once. The chain is built from TRBV27 and TRBJ2-7, with 7 bases matching TRBD1. This sequence was found in an adult who was a healthcare worker with PCR-confirmed SARS-CoV-2 infection or an uninfected control (not recorded which). Sequencing used whole blood, obtained at baseline. The DNA for the CDR3 is TGTGCCAGCAGTGGCGTTGACAGGGTCGGTCACGAGCAGTACTTC. Translated: CASSGVDRVGHEQYF.